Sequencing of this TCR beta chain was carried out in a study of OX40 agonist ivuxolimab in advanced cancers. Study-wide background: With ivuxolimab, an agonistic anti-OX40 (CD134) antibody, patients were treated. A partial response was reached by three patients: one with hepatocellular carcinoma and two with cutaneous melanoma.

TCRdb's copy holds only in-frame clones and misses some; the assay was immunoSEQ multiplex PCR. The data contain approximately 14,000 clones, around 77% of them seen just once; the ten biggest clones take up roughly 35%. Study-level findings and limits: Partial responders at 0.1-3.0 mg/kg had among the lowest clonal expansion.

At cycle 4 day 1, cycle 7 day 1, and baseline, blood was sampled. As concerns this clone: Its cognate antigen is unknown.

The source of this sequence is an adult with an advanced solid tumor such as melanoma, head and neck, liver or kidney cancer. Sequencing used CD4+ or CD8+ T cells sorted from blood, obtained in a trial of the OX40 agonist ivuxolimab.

CDR3 residues: CSVVWAGLTDTQYF. The CDR3 DNA is TGCAGCGTTGTTTGGGCAGGGCTCACAGATACGCAGTATTTT. This chain links TRBV29-1 with TRBJ2-3; tentatively, D is TRBD1 (5 bases). The CDR3 runs to 14 residues. Germline V CDR1 and CDR2: SQVTM, ANQGSEA. The V end was cut by 4 bases, the J end by 2 bases, with 13 bases between.